This TCR beta chain appears in the sequencing data of a study of blood T cell repertoires in COVID-19. Study overall: Sites in the United States, Italy and Spain provided acute and convalescent COVID-19 samples. Nucleic acid was either cDNA or gDNA, and it came from T cells, B-cell-depleted T cells, or PBMCs.

Germline CDR1 is MNHEY and CDR2 is SVGEGT. The CDR3 is made up of 14 amino acids. Trimming pared 5 bases from V and 0 bases from J, leaving 7 bases between. Authors' processing steps: Cell counts per sample came from amplifying reference gene primers. Assay used: immunoSEQ multiplex PCR; TCRdb lists only in-frame clones, some missing. V, J and clone size are those of that table, while D and trimming were read from the DNA. Counted here are under 200,000 clones, approximately 88% occurring once; the ten biggest clones make up around an eighth. This clone showed up just a few times. The sequenced sample consisted of peripheral blood. The rearrangement links TRBV6-2 or TRBV6-3 to TRBJ1-4; D unresolved. The sequence came from a man aged 18 to 30 with active or convalescent COVID-19. The CDR3 reads CASSDTSTNEKLFF. CDR3 coding DNA: TGTGCCAGCAGTGACACCTCAACTAATGAAAAACTGTTTTTT.